This T cell receptor (beta chain) appears in the sequencing data of a study of T cell changes during pregnancy in multiple sclerosis. With V trimmed by 1 base and J by 5 bases, 14 bases remained unmatched. The germline gives CDR1 SGHRS, CDR2 YFSETQ. There are 18 residues in the CDR3. Data came from immunoSEQ multiplex PCR; TCRdb stores just in-frame clones and leaves some out. Of tens of thousands of clones listed, 90% are singletons. The rearrangement links TRBV5-1 to TRBJ1-4; 7 bases align to TRBD1. This material consisted of CD8+ T cells from peripheral blood mononuclear cells, taken before pregnancy. This TCR came from a female donor with multiple sclerosis, enrolled in a pregnancy study. DNA of the CDR3: TGCGCCAGCAGCTTGCATCTACTGACAGGGAAAATCAATGAAAAACTGTTTTTT. Its protein product is CASSLHLLTGKINEKLFF.